This T cell receptor (beta chain) was profiled in a study of spatial heterogeneity in lung cancer. Whole-study context: The 65 or so donors had untreated early-stage non-small cell lung cancer. Mean representation of each unique TCR and UMI combination in the raw reads exceeded ten occurrences.

Study findings and constraints: Resection saw ubiquitous expanded tumor TCRs appear in blood more than follow-up did.

Germline V gene data show CDR1 as SQVTM and CDR2 as ANQGSEA. Trimming took off 6 bases at V and 6 bases at J, with 15 bases between the two ends. CDR3 length: 12 amino acids. Time point described: blood at routine non-recurrence follow-up after resection. Unsorted whole RNA of tumor, nontumor lung or frozen PBMC was sequenced. This clonotype was counted at least ten times. Antigen: not known. Every TCR cDNA molecule bore a unique molecular identifier. TCRdb reanalysed the 5' RACE reads using MiXCR and keeps one entry per CDR3 protein. Altogether about 120,000 distinct CDR3 sequences are present, approximately 12% being singletons, with the ten largest covering approximately 17%.

This chain uses TRBV29-1 with TRBJ2-7; D may be TRBD2 (6 bases). This clonotype was obtained from a male donor with early-stage non-small cell lung cancer. The starting material was PBMCs, obtained at follow-up. The CDR3 region is CSVVRGLGEQYF. CDR3 bases: TGCAGCGTGGTTCGGGGGTTGGGCGAGCAGTACTTC.